Sequencing of this T cell receptor (beta chain) was carried out in a study of tissue T cells after allogeneic stem cell transplantation. Worth noting for this clone: Genes here carry mouse names.

Sequencing was performed with immunoSEQ multiplex PCR; in TCRdb, only in-frame clones are kept and a portion is missing. The sample lists about 48,000 clones; approximately 70% were seen once. The TCR comes from a pool of C57BL/6 mice in good health. Sequenced input: sorted cells pooled from one or two spleens.

CDR3 DNA, as far as it was read: TGCACCTGCAGTGCAGAGGCTGGGGGGGGCCAAGACACCCAGTAC. It encodes CTCSAEAGGGQDTQY. The complete CDR3 reads CTCSAEAGGGQDTQYF. The V and J genes are TRBV1 and TRBJ2-5; 9 bases align to TRBD2. The read gets to within 1 residue of the CDR3 end, and the germline J gene fills in the rest. The trim removed 0 bases at V and 2 bases at J, leaving 3 bases unmatched. CDR1 and CDR2 from the germline V gene are NSQYPW and LRSPGD (reference sequence). CDR3 length equals 16 residues.